This TCR beta chain originates from a study of radiotherapy plus CTLA-4 blockade in lung cancer. Study conclusions and caveats: Some TCR clones had been derived from tumors. These clones expanded in peripheral blood after radiotherapy plus ipilimumab.

TCRdb keeps only in-frame clones here, not all; method: immunoSEQ multiplex PCR. Counted here are tens of thousands of clones, about four fifths occurring once; the ten biggest clones make up approximately 9%. V gave up 3 bases and J gave up 8 bases; unmatched junction bases: 4. Germline CDR1 is SGHNT and CDR2 is YENEEA. The CDR3 is 16 amino acids. Worth noting for this clone: What it binds is not known.

This chain uses TRBV11-3 with TRBJ2-1; 16 bases are shared with TRBD2. The material sequenced was peripheral blood, taken from a patient treated with radiotherapy plus ipilimumab. This receptor was taken from a human donor with non-small cell lung cancer who had a complete response to radiotherapy plus ipilimumab. CDR3 in DNA: TGTGCCAGCAGCTTCCCGGGACTAGCGGGAGGGGATGAGCAGTTCTTC. Translation: CASSFPGLAGGDEQFF. The whole variable domain, filled in from reference TRBV11-3 and TRBJ2-1, reads EAGVVQSPRYKIIEKKQPVAFWCNPISGHNTLYWYLQNLGQGPELLIRYENEEAVDDSQLPKDRFSAERLKGVDSTLKIQPAELGDSAVYLCASSFPGLAGGDEQFFGPGTRLTVL.